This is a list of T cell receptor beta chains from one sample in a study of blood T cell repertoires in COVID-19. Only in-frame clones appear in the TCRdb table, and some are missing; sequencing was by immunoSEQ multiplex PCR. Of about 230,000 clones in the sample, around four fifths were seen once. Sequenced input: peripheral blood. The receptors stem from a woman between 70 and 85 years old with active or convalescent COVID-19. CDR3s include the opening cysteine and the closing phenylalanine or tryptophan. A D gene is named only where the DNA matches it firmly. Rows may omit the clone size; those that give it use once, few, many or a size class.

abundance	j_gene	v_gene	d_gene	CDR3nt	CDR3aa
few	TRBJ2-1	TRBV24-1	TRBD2	TGTGCCACCAGTGACCAGGCGGGGGGTGAGCAGTTCTTC	CATSDQAGGEQFF
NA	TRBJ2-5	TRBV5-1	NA	TGCGCCAGCAGCTTTGTAGGACAGCAAGAGACCCAGTACTTC	CASSFVGQQETQYF
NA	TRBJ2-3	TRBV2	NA	TGTGCCAGCAGGGGGGCTACCAGTGCGGATACGCAGTATTTT	CASRGATSADTQYF
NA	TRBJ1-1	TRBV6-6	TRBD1	TGTGCCAGCAGCCCACCCACAGGGGGCACTGAAGCTTTCTTT	CASSPPTGGTEAFF
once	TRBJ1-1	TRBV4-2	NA	TGTGCCAGCAGCCAAACATTTGGGAACACTGAAGCTTTCTTT	CASSQTFGNTEAFF
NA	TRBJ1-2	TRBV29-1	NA	TGCAGCGTTGAAAGGGGAACTCTTGGGTACGGCTACACCTTC	CSVERGTLGYGYTF
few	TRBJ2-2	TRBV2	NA	TGTGCCAGCAGTGAAGCGGCGGGTTCCGGGGAGCTGTTTTTT	CASSEAAGSGELFF
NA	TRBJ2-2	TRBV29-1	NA	TGCAGCGCCCCTATCCGGGGGTCGAACACCGGGGAGCTGTTTTTT	CSAPIRGSNTGELFF
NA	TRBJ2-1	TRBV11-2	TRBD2	TGTGCCAGCAGCTTGGGGACTAGCGGTTACAATGAGCAGTTCTTC	CASSLGTSGYNEQFF
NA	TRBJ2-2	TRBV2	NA	TGTGCCAGCAGTGCGACAGGGAACACCGGGGAGCTGTTTTTT	CASSATGNTGELFF
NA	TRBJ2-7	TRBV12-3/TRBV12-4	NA	TGTGCCAGCAGTTTATTAACAGGGTACGAGCAGTACTTC	CASSLLTGYEQYF
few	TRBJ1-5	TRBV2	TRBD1	TGTGCCAGCACCCGACAGGGACAGGACAATCAGCCCCAGCATTTT	CASTRQGQDNQPQHF
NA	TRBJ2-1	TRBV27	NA	TGTGCCACCCTGAACAGGGACAATGAGCAGTTCTTC	CATLNRDNEQFF
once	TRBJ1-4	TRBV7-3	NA	TGTGCCAGCAGCTTGACCCGGGTTAATGAAAAACTGTTTTTT	CASSLTRVNEKLFF
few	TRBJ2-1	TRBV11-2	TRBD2	TGTGCCAGCAGGGCGAGCGGGGGGGCCGGGAATGAGCAGTTCTTC	CASRASGGAGNEQFF
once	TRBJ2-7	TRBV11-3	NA	TGTGCCAGCAGCTTAGAGGGCTCCCTCGAGCAGTACTTC	CASSLEGSLEQYF